The 10 T cell receptor beta chains below were found in one sample sequenced in a study of shared T cell receptors in the human thymus. Generated by immunoSEQ multiplex PCR, the TCRdb table keeps only in-frame clones and is missing some. The table has 500,000 to 550,000 clones, approximately 80% seen once. These records were also assigned to another study, of human thymus T cells.

Sequencing was done on a sample of thymocytes. The receptor set was obtained from a boy under two years old with a congenital heart defect.

V is TRBV4-1 and J is TRBJ2-5, with 9 bases matching TRBD2. The CDR3 contains 18 residues. Germline V gene lookup returns CDR1 MGHRA and CDR2 YSYEKL. V dropped 0 bases and J dropped 4; count of bases not matched to a gene: 12. Written as DNA, the CDR3 is TGCGCCAGCAGCCAAGATAACCTAGCGGGGTCGCGGGGAGAGACCCAGTACTTC. Protein sequence: CASSQDNLAGSRGETQYF.

This clone has just a few counts. V usage is TRBV5-5 and J usage is TRBJ1-2; D gene uncertain. Trimming removed 4 bases from V and 4 bases from J, with 11 bases in between. The V gene's germline CDR1 is SGHKS and CDR2 YYEKEE (reference sequence). The CDR3 has 13 amino acids. The CDR3 reads CASSRRGLYGYTF. CDR3 nucleotides: TGTGCCAGCAGCCGCCGGGGTCTCTATGGCTACACCTTC.

The rearrangement joins TRBV30 to TRBJ2-7; tentatively, D is TRBD1 (5 bases). The length of the CDR3 is 14 residues. Trimming pared 2 bases from V and 6 bases from J, leaving 17 bases between. CDR1 and CDR2 (germline): GTSNPN, SVGIG (reference sequence). CDR3 bases: TGTGCCTGGAGTCCAGGGTTCCGCGCCTGCGAGCAGTACTTC. Residues: CAWSPGFRACEQYF.

The chain joins TRBV15 to TRBJ1-2, with 8 bases matching TRBD1. Trimming at V came to 3 bases and at J to 8 bases, leaving 23 bases not matched to a gene. Germline CDR1 is LNHNV and CDR2 is YYDKDF (reference sequence). The length of the CDR3 is 19 residues. CDR3 in DNA: TGTGCCACCAGCAGTGCCCTACGGACAGGGAGGGCGTTCCGAGGAGGCTACACCTTC. Translation gives CATSSALRTGRAFRGGYTF.

This clone was recorded once. V usage is TRBV6-6 and J usage is TRBJ2-5; 11 positions agree with TRBD2. V shed 7 bases, J shed 5 bases, and the junction held 6 bases outside the gene matches. This CDR3 has 14 residues. Germline CDR1 is MNHNY and CDR2 is SVGAGI (reference sequence). DNA for the CDR3: TGTGCCAGCAATAGCGGGAGGGCCGGCGAGACCCAGTACTTC. It yields the protein CASNSGRAGETQYF.

The V call is TRBV7-9, the J call TRBJ2-7; no clear D gene. The CDR3 contains 12 residues. V gave up 4 bases and J gave up 4 bases, with 8 bases separating them. Germline V gene sequence: CDR1 SEHNR, CDR2 FQNEAQ (reference sequence). The CDR3 DNA reads TGTGCCAGCAGCTCCCTCGGGTACGAGCAGTACTTC. Its translation is CASSSLGYEQYF.

V usage is TRBV5-4 and J usage is TRBJ1-2; D unresolved. CDR3 size: 14 residues. Between the trimmed V and J ends, which lost 4 bases and 2 bases, there was a span of 12 bases. CDR1 and CDR2 (germline): SGHNT, YYREEE (reference sequence). The CDR3 spells CASSLSGRNYGYTF. CDR3 nucleotide sequence: TGTGCCAGCAGCCTGTCCGGGAGGAACTATGGCTACACCTTC.

V and J are TRBV19 and TRBJ1-2; D is possibly TRBD1 (5 bases). Germline assignment: CDR1 LNHDA and CDR2 SQIVND (reference sequence). Trimming shortened V by 6 bases and J by 8 bases, and 31 bases separated the two germline ends. The CDR3 runs 18 residues. The CDR3 DNA follows: TGTGCCAGTAGCGGACCGGACCCCGGCAGGGCTGCGACGAGGGGCTACACCTTC. This encodes CASSGPDPGRAATRGYTF.

This clone was picked up a small number of times. V gene TRBV12-5 combines with J gene TRBJ1-1; 7 bases agree with TRBD1. Germline V gene data show CDR1 as LGHNT and CDR2 as FRNRAP. V gave up 7 bases and J gave up 0 bases; unmatched junction bases: 5. The CDR3 totals 14 residues. The CDR3 DNA follows: TGTGCTAGTGCTTGGACAGGAATGAACACTGAAGCTTTCTTT. This codes for CASAWTGMNTEAFF.

V is TRBV7-2 and J is TRBJ2-1, with D maybe TRBD1 (5 bases). This CDR3 has 15 residues. Trimming took 2 bases from V and 7 from J, leaving 15 bases between them. Germline CDR1 and CDR2: SGHTA and FQGNSA. CDR3 amino acids: CASSLNVGPLNEQFF. In nucleotides, the CDR3 is TGTGCCAGCAGCTTAAATGTGGGGCCTTTGAATGAGCAGTTCTTC. Filled out from reference TRBV7-2 and TRBJ2-1, the complete variable domain reads GAGVSQSPSNKVTEKGKDVELRCDPISGHTALYWYRQSLGQGLEFLIYFQGNSAPDKSGLPSDRFSAERTGGSVSTLTIQRTQQEDSAVYLCASSLNVGPLNEQFFGPGTRLTVL.